The clone carrying this TCR beta chain was observed a few times. Its specificity is unknown. This record comes from a study of identical twins. Broader study findings: Compared with unrelated sharing, twin-shared out-of-frame alpha sequences had more low-probability sequences.

cDNA carried unique molecular identifiers, and a universal primer site was added by template switching. TCRdb redid the calling of the 5' RACE reads with MiXCR, one entry per CDR3 protein. Among about 570,000 distinct CDR3 sequences listed, more than 9% were seen once. Everyone who donated was a healthy Caucasian. This sample was shared with a second study, whose subject was yellow fever vaccine responses in identical twins. As that study records: A vaccine T cell response that seemed partly convergent and partly personalized was reported in twins.

The sequence derives from a woman in her late teens or twenties in good health. The sequencing input was PBMCs.

The CDR3, as DNA: TGCGCCAGCAGCCGGAAACAGGGGGGCTCCTACAATGAGCAGTTCTTC. The encoded protein is CASSRKQGGSYNEQFF. The gene calls are TRBV4-3 and TRBJ2-1; 8 nucleotides agree with TRBD1. CDR1 LGHNA and CDR2 YSLEER come from the germline V gene. This CDR3 has 16 amino acids. The ends lost 4 bases at V and 0 bases at J; junction bases unmatched: 5.